This is a list of T cell receptor beta chains from one sample in a study of neurological immune-mediated disorders. TCRdb redid the calling of the 5' RACE reads with MiXCR, one entry per CDR3 protein. The sample lists approximately 82,000 distinct CDR3 sequences; 13% were seen once. Input material: PBMCs. These receptors all come from a female donor with HTLV-1-associated myelopathy (HAM/TSP). CDR3s include the opening cysteine and the closing phenylalanine or tryptophan. The D gene is left open where the match is weak. Clone size appears in some rows only: once, few, many, or a class for an expanded clone.

d_gene | j_gene | abundance | v_gene | CDR3aa | CDR3nt
- | TRBJ2-3 | many | TRBV20-1 | CSARVGRGSDTQYF | TGCAGTGCTAGAGTCGGCAGGGGATCGGATACGCAGTATTTT
TRBD1 | TRBJ2-7 | many | TRBV12-3/TRBV12-4 | CASRTTGVSEQYF | TGTGCCAGCAGGACCACAGGGGTTTCCGAGCAGTACTTC
TRBD1 | TRBJ2-6 | - | TRBV5-1 | CASSRTGASGANVLTF | TGCGCCAGCAGCCGGACAGGAGCCTCTGGGGCCAACGTCCTGACTTTC
TRBD1 | TRBJ1-4 | many | TRBV5-1 | CASSPGQGYNEKLFF | TGCGCCAGCAGCCCCGGACAGGGTTATAATGAAAAACTGTTTTTT
- | TRBJ1-2 | many | TRBV6-5 | CASSYSLGTNYGYTF | TGTGCCAGCAGTTACTCTTTGGGAACTAACTATGGCTACACCTTC
- | TRBJ2-7 | - | TRBV7-2 | CASSLSGRIYEQYF | TGTGCCAGTAGCTTATCGGGCAGAATCTACGAGCAGTACTTC
TRBD1 | TRBJ1-1 | medium-sized | TRBV12-3/TRBV12-4 | CASYRDSEAFF | TGTGCCAGTTACCGGGACAGTGAAGCTTTCTTT
- | TRBJ2-3 | - | TRBV6-6 | CASSYGGASTDTQYF | TGTGCCAGCAGTTATGGGGGGGCTAGCACAGATACGCAGTATTTT
- | TRBJ2-2 | - | TRBV7-9 | CASSLRQTGELFF | TGTGCCAGCAGCTTGCGGCAGACCGGGGAGCTGTTTTTT
TRBD2 | TRBJ2-3 | few | TRBV9 | CASSEGLAASTDTQYF | TGTGCCAGCAGCGAGGGACTAGCGGCTAGCACAGATACGCAGTATTTT
TRBD1 | TRBJ1-2 | many | TRBV20-1 | CSATTGGVGGYTF | TGCAGTGCTACGACAGGGGGCGTCGGTGGCTACACCTTC
TRBD2 | TRBJ2-7 | - | TRBV5-1 | CASSYSGGDSYEQYF | TGCGCCAGCAGCTATAGCGGGGGGGACTCCTACGAGCAGTACTTC
TRBD2 | TRBJ2-3 | many | TRBV28 | CASSPLGTSGYTDTQYF | TGTGCCAGCAGTCCACTCGGGACTAGCGGTTACACAGATACGCAGTATTTT
TRBD1 | TRBJ2-2 | many | TRBV4-1 | CASSQTGADSGELFF | TGCGCCAGCAGCCAAACAGGGGCGGACTCCGGGGAGCTGTTTTTT
- | TRBJ1-1 | many | TRBV6-1 | CASSDPPNTEAFF | TGTGCCAGCAGTGATCCACCGAACACTGAAGCTTTCTTT
TRBD2 | TRBJ2-3 | many | TRBV12-3/TRBV12-4 | CASSTSGGPDTQYF | TGTGCCAGCAGCACCAGCGGGGGCCCAGATACGCAGTATTTT
TRBD1 | TRBJ2-5 | many | TRBV5-1 | CASSFPTGETQYF | TGCGCCAGCAGCTTCCCGACAGGGGAGACCCAGTACTTC
TRBD1 | TRBJ1-1 | many | TRBV5-5 | CASSSTGNLYTEAFF | TGTGCCAGCAGCTCGACAGGGAATTTGTACACTGAAGCTTTCTTT
- | TRBJ2-5 | many | TRBV5-1 | CASSKKEVRGGETQYF | TGCGCCAGCAGCAAAAAAGAAGTGAGGGGCGGGGAGACCCAGTACTTC
- | TRBJ1-4 | many | TRBV29-1 | CSVEGAANEKLFF | TGCAGCGTTGAAGGGGCGGCAAATGAAAAACTGTTTTTT
- | TRBJ2-2 | many | TRBV7-9 | CASSFSVATVNTGELFF | TGTGCCAGCAGCTTCTCGGTCGCGACAGTAAACACCGGGGAGCTGTTTTTT
- | TRBJ2-2 | many | TRBV9 | CASSVVSGTGELFF | TGTGCCAGCAGCGTAGTCTCAGGGACCGGGGAGCTGTTTTTT
TRBD2 | TRBJ2-1 | many | TRBV28 | CASHPGGRAGNEQFF | TGTGCCAGCCATCCGGGAGGGCGTGCGGGCAATGAGCAGTTCTTC
- | TRBJ2-2 | many | TRBV28 | CASSSGEITGELFF | TGTGCCAGCAGTTCGGGGGAGATCACCGGGGAGCTGTTTTTT
- | TRBJ2-2 | many | TRBV6-5 | CASKQARGTGELFF | TGTGCCAGCAAACAGGCCCGGGGCACCGGGGAGCTGTTTTTT
TRBD2 | TRBJ2-5 | - | TRBV7-2 | CASRIAGSQETQYF | TGTGCCAGCAGGATAGCGGGGAGCCAGGAGACCCAGTACTTC
TRBD1 | TRBJ1-6 | many | TRBV5-1 | CASSTGQGSNSPLHF | TGCGCCAGCAGCACCGGACAGGGGAGCAATTCACCCCTCCACTTT
TRBD1 | TRBJ2-7 | many | TRBV6-5 | CASRPAGTGTYEQYF | TGTGCCAGCAGACCCGCCGGGACAGGGACCTACGAGCAGTACTTC
TRBD1 | TRBJ1-4 | many | TRBV5-1 | CASSPTPGQTNEKLFF | TGCGCCAGCAGCCCGACTCCGGGACAGACGAATGAAAAACTGTTTTTT
- | TRBJ2-5 | many | TRBV27 | CASSLLSERETQYF | TGTGCCAGCAGTTTACTCTCGGAGAGGGAGACCCAGTACTTC
- | TRBJ2-3 | many | TRBV5-1 | CASSLGGATDTQYF | TGCGCCAGCAGCTTGGGAGGGGCCACAGATACGCAGTATTTT
TRBD2 | TRBJ2-7 | many | TRBV2 | CASSERAGGPGEQYF | TGTGCCAGCAGTGAACGAGCGGGGGGGCCGGGGGAGCAGTACTTC
- | TRBJ1-5 | many | TRBV2 | CASMKDYSNQPQHF | TGTGCCAGCATGAAGGATTATAGCAATCAGCCCCAGCATTTT
- | TRBJ2-7 | many | TRBV28 | CASSRVRRQSSYEQYF | TGTGCCAGCAGTAGGGTACGGCGACAGAGCTCCTACGAGCAGTACTTC
TRBD2 | TRBJ2-1 | many | TRBV7-3 | CASSLRGRGSGGKLNEQFF | TGTGCCAGCAGCTTAAGGGGGAGGGGGAGCGGGGGTAAACTCAATGAGCAGTTCTTC
- | TRBJ2-5 | many | TRBV5-1 | CASSSGGAETQYF | TGCGCCAGCAGCTCCGGGGGCGCCGAGACCCAGTACTTC
TRBD1 | TRBJ1-2 | many | TRBV6-6 | CASSSTGMGGYTF | TGTGCCAGCAGTTCGACAGGGATGGGTGGCTACACCTTC
- | TRBJ2-1 | - | TRBV29-1 | CSVEDMSSLGLF | TGCAGCGTTGAAGATATGTCCAGCCTCGGGCTCTTC
- | TRBJ2-2 | many | TRBV11-2 | CASSLLMDTGELFF | TGTGCCAGCAGCCTCCTGATGGACACCGGGGAGCTGTTTTTT
- | TRBJ2-2 | - | TRBV9 | CASSVETTSNTGELFF | TGTGCCAGCAGCGTGGAGACAACATCGAACACCGGGGAGCTGTTTTTT
TRBD1 | TRBJ2-5 | - | TRBV25-1 | CASSKIRDRGETQYF | TGTGCCAGCAGTAAGATTCGGGACAGGGGAGAGACCCAGTACTTC
TRBD2 | TRBJ2-7 | - | TRBV5-1 | CASSEGRGVNEQYF | TGCGCCAGTTCCGAGGGGCGGGGGGTGAACGAGCAGTACTTC
- | TRBJ2-3 | many | TRBV9 | CASSTSGVTDTQYF | TGTGCCAGCAGCACCTCAGGGGTCACAGATACGCAGTATTTT
TRBD1 | TRBJ1-5 | many | TRBV12-3/TRBV12-4 | CASSSSGTGAGNQPQHF | TGTGCCAGCAGTTCCTCCGGGACAGGGGCGGGAAATCAGCCCCAGCATTTT
TRBD1 | TRBJ2-3 | - | TRBV7-9 | CASSTGQRNPSTDTQYF | TGTGCCAGCAGCACGGGACAGAGGAATCCTAGCACAGATACGCAGTATTTT
- | TRBJ2-3 | once | TRBV5-1 | CASSVIPPAPGPTQYF | TGCGCCAGCAGCGTAATACCTCCCGCGCCCGGTCCTACGCAGTATTTT
TRBD2 | TRBJ2-1 | many | TRBV4-1 | CASSQGRTSGYNEQFF | TGCGCCAGCAGCCAAGGTCGGACTAGCGGTTACAATGAGCAGTTCTTC
TRBD1 | TRBJ2-2 | many | TRBV24-1 | CATKSGTGNTGELFF | TGTGCCACCAAGTCCGGGACAGGTAACACCGGGGAGCTGTTTTTT
- | TRBJ2-3 | many | TRBV5-1 | CASSLEGKTDTQYF | TGCGCCAGCAGCTTGGAAGGGAAAACAGATACGCAGTATTTT
- | TRBJ1-5 | many | TRBV5-1 | CASSPDGGNQPQHF | TGCGCCAGCAGCCCCGACGGGGGCAATCAGCCCCAGCATTTT